The entry below describes one T cell receptor (beta chain). Its antigen is as yet unknown. The data were taken from a study of T cell clones after liver transplantation. Across the study: A pre-transplant mixed lymphocyte reaction with TCRbeta sequencing defined graft-donor-reactive clones followed in post-transplant blood. Draws occurred before transplant, before withdrawal, and after complete or failed withdrawal. Third-party-reactive TCRbeta sequences from pre-transplant mixed lymphocyte reactions served as antigen-independent comparators. Study-wide findings and caveats: In two subjects, few donor cells limited the measurable donor-reactive repertoire.

The table came from immunoSEQ multiplex PCR; TCRdb's copy has only in-frame clones and leaves some out. The sample records some 15,000 clones, about 90% being singletons. The origin of this receptor is a human donor who received a liver transplant. This sample comprised CD8+ T cells from blood, obtained before liver transplant.

DNA of the CDR3: TGTGCCATCAGTGGGGGGGCGACTGGAGGATACGAGCAGTACTTC. Translating gives CAISGGATGGYEQYF. The chain joins TRBV10-3 to TRBJ2-7; D could derive from TRBD1 or TRBD2 (6 bases each). The germline V gene encodes CDR1 ENHRY and CDR2 SYGVKD. V lost 4 bases to trimming and J lost 4 bases, with 17 bases between them. The CDR3 consists of 15 residues.